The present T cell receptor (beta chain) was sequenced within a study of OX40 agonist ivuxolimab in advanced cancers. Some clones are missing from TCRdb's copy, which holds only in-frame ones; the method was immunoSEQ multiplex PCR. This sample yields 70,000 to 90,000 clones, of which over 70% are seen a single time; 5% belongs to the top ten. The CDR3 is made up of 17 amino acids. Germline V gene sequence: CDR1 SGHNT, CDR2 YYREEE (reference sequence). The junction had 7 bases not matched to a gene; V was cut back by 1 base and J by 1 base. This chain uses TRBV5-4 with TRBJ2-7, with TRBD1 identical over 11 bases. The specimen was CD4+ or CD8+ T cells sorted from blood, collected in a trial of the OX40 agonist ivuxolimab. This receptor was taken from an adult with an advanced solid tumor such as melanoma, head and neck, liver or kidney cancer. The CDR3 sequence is CASSLRDRGILSYEQYF. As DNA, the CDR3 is TGTGCCAGCAGCTTGCGGGACAGGGGGATACTTTCCTACGAGCAGTACTTC. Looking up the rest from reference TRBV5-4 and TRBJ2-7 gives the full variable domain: ETGVTQSPTHLIKTRGQQVTLRCSSQSGHNTVSWYQQALGQGPQFIFQYYREEENGRGNFPPRFSGLQFPNYSSELNVNALELDDSALYLCASSLRDRGILSYEQYFGPGTRLTVT.